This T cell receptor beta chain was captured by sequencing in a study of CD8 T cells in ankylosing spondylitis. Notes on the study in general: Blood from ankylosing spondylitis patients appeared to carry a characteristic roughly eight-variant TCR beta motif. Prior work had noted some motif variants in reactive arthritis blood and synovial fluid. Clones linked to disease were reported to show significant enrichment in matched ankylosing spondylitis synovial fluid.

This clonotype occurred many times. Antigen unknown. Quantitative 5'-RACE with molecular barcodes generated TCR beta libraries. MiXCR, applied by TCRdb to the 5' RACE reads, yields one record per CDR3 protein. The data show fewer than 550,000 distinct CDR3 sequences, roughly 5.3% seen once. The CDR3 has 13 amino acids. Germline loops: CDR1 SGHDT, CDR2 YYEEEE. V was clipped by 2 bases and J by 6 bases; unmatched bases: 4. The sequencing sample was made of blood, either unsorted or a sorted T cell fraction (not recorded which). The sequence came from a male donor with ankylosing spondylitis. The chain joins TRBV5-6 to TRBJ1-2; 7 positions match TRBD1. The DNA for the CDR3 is TGTGCCAGCAGCTTTCCTCAGGGGGATGGCTACACCTTC. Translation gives CASSFPQGDGYTF.